This TCR beta chain came from a study of Graves' ophthalmopathy and Graves' hyperthyroidism. This clonotype was seen a handful of times. RNA served as the template for amplifying TCR beta CDR3 regions. First-round RT-PCR relied on HTBI primers, and a second-round multiplex PCR came next. One entry per CDR3 protein results from TCRdb running MiXCR on the multiplex PCR reads. The sample includes more than 1,000,000 distinct CDR3 sequences, 35% to 45% of them seen just once. The germline V gene encodes CDR1 SGHDT and CDR2 YYEEEE. V lost 0 bases and J lost 5; bases outside the gene matches: 1. CDR3 length equals 15 residues.

The clonotype comes from an adult man with Graves' hyperthyroidism. The material sequenced was peripheral blood or thyroid tissue (not recorded which). The V and J genes are TRBV5-6 and TRBJ1-6; TRBD1 matches at 8 bases. This CDR3 reads CASSLVDRDNSPLHF. The CDR3 nucleotides are TGTGCCAGCAGCTTGGTGGACAGGGATAATTCACCCCTCCACTTT.